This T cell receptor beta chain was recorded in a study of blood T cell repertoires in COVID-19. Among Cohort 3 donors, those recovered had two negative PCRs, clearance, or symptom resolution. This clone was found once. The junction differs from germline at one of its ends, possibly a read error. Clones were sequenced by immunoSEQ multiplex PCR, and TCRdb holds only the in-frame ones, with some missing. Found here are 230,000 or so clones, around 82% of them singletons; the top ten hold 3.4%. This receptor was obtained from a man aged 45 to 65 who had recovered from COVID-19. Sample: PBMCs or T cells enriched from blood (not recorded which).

CDR3 nucleotide sequence: TGTGCTAGCAGCTTAGATAGACTAGCGGGAAAGACCCAGTACTTC. Amino acid sequence: CASSLDRLAGKTQYF. The chain is built from TRBV7-7 and TRBJ2-5, with 11 bases that match TRBD2. The CDR3 has 15 residues. Germline CDR1 is SSHAT and CDR2 is FNYEAQ (reference sequence).